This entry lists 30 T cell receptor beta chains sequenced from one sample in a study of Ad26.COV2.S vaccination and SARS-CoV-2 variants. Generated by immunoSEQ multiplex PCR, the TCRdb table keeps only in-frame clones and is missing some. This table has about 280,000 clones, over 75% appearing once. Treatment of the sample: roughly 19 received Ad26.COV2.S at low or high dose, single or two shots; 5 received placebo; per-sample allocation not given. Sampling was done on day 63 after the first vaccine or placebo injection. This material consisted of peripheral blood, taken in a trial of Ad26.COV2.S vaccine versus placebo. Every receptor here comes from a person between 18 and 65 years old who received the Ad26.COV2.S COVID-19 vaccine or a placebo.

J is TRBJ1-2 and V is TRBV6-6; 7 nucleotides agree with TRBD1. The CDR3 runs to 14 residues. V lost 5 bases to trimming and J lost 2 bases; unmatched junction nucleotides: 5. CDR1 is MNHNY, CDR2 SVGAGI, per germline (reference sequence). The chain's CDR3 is CASSAGQRNYGYTF. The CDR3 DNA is TGTGCCAGCAGTGCGGGACAGAGAAACTATGGCTACACCTTC.

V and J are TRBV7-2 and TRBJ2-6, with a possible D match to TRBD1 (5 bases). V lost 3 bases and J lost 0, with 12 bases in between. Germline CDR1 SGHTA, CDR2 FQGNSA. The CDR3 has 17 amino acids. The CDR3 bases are TGTGCCAGCAGCTTTTTAACCCAGGGCTCTGGGGCCAACGTCCTGACTTTC. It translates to CASSFLTQGSGANVLTF.

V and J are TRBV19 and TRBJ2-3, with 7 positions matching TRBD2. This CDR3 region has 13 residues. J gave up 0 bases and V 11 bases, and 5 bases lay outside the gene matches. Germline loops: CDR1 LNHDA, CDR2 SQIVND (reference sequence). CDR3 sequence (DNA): TGTGCCTCGGGGGGAAGTAGCACAGATACGCAGTATTTT. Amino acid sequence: CASGGSSTDTQYF.

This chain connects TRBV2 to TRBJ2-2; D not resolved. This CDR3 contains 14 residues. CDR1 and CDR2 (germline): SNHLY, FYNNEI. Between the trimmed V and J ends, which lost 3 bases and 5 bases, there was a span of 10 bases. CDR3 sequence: CASSDLWGTGELFF. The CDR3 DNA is TGTGCCAGCAGTGATCTCTGGGGAACCGGGGAGCTGTTTTTT.

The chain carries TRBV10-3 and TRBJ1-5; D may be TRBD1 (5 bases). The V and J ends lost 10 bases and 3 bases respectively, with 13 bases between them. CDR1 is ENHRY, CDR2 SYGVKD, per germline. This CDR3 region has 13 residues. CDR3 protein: CATKGILNQPQHF. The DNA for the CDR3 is TGTGCCACTAAGGGGATTCTCAATCAGCCCCAGCATTTT.

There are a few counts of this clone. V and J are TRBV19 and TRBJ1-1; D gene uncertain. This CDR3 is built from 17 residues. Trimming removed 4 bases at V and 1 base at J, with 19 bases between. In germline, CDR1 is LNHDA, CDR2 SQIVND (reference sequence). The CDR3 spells CASSRGRTLNWNTEAFF. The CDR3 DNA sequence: TGTGCCAGTAGTAGAGGTCGGACGCTGAACTGGAACACTGAAGCTTTCTTT.

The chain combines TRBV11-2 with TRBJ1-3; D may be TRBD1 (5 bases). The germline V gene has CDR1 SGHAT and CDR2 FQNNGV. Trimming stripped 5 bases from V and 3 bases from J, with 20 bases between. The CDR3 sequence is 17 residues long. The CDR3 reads CASSPGRGVIGGNTIYF. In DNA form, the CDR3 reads TGTGCCAGCAGCCCTGGTAGGGGAGTAATCGGTGGAAACACCATATATTTT.

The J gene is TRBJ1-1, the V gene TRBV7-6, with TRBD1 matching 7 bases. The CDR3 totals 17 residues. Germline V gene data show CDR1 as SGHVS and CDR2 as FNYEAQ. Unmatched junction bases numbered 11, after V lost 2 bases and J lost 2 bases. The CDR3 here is CASSLTDRGLVNTEAFF. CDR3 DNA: TGTGCCAGCAGCTTAACGGATAGGGGGCTCGTCAACACTGAAGCTTTCTTT.

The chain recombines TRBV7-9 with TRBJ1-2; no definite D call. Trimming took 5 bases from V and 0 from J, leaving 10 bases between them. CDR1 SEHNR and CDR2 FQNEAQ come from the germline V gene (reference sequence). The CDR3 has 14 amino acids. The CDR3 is CASSIPTANYGYTF. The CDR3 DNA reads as TGTGCCAGCAGCATACCGACGGCTAACTATGGCTACACCTTC.

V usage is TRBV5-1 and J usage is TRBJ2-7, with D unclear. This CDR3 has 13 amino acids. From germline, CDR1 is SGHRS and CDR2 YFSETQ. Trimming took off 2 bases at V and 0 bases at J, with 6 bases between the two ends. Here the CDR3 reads CASSFQSSYEQYF. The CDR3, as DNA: TGCGCCAGCAGCTTCCAGTCCTCCTACGAGCAGTACTTC.

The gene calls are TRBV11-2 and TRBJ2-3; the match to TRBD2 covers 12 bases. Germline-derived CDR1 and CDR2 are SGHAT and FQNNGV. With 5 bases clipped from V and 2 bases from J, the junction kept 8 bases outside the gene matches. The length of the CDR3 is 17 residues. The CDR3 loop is CASSPIASGRATDTQYF. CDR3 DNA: TGTGCCAGCAGCCCTATCGCTAGCGGGAGGGCCACAGATACGCAGTATTTT.

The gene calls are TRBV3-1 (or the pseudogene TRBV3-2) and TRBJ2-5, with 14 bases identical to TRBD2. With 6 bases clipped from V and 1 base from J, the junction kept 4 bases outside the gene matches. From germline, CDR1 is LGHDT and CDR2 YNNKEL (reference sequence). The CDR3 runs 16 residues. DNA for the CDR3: TGTGCCAGCAGGAGGGGACTAGCGGGGGCCCAAGAGACCCAGTACTTC. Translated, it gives CASRRGLAGAQETQYF.

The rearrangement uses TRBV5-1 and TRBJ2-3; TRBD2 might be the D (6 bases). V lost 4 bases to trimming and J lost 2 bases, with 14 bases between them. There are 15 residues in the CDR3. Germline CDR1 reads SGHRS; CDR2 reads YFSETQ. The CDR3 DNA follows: TGCGCCAGCAGCCCGGGGACTTCTAACACAGATACGCAGTATTTT. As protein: CASSPGTSNTDTQYF. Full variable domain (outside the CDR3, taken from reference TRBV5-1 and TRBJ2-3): KAGVTQTPRYLIKTRGQQVTLSCSPISGHRSVSWYQQTPGQGLQFLFEYFSETQRNKGNFPGRFSGRQFSNSRSEMNVSTLELGDSALYLCASSPGTSNTDTQYFGPGTRLTVL.

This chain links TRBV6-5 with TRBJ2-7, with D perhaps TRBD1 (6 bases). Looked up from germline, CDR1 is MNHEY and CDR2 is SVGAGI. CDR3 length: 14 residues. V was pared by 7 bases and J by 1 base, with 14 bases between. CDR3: CASKSGQQSYEQYF. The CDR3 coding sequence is TGTGCCAGCAAATCCGGACAGCAATCCTACGAGCAGTACTTC.

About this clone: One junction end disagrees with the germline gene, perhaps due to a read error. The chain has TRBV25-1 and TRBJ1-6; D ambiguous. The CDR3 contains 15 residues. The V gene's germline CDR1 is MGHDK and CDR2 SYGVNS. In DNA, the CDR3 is TGTGCCAGCAGTGAAAACGCTGGCCTCCCCTCACGCCTCCACTTT. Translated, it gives CASSENAGLPSRLHF.

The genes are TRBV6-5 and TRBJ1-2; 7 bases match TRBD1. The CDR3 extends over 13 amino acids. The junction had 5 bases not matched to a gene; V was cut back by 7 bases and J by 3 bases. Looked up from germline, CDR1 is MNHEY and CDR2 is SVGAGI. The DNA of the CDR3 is TGTGCCAGCACTGTCGGACAGGACTATGGCTACACCTTC. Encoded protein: CASTVGQDYGYTF.

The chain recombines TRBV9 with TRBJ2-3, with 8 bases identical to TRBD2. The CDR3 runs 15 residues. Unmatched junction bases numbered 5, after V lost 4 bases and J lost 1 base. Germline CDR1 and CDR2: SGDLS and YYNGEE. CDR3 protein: CASSPLSGGTDTQYF. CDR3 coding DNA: TGTGCCAGCAGCCCACTTAGCGGGGGCACAGATACGCAGTATTTT.

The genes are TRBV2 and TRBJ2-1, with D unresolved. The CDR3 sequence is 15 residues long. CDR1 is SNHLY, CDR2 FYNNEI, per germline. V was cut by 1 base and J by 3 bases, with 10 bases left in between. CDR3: CASSEGPSDYNEQFF. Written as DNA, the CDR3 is TGTGCCAGCAGTGAAGGACCATCCGACTACAATGAGCAGTTCTTC.

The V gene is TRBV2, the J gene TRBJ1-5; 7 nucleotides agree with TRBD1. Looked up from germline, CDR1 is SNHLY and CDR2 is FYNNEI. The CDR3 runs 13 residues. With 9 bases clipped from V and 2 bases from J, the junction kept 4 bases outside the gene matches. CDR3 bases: TGTGCCAGTGGACAGGAGGGCAATCAGCCCCAGCATTTT. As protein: CASGQEGNQPQHF.

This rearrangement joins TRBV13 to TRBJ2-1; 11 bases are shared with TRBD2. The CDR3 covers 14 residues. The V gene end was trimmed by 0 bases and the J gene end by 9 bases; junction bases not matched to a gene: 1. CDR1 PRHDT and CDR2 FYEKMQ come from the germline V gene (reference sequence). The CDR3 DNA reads TGTGCCAGCAGCTTAGGAGGGACTAGCGGTGAGCAGTTCTTC. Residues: CASSLGGTSGEQFF.

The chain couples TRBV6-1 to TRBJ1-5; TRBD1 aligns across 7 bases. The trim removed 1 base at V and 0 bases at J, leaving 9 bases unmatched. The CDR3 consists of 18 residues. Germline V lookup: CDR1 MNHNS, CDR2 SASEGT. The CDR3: CASSEVVTGLYSNQPQHF. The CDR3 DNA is TGTGCCAGCAGTGAAGTGGTGACAGGGCTCTATAGCAATCAGCCCCAGCATTTT.

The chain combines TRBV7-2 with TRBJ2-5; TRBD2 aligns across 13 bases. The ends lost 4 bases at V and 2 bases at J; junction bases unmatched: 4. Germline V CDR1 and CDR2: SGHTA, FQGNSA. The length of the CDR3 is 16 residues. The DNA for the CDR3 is TGTGCCAGCAGCTATCAGGGACTAGCGGGACAAGAGACCCAGTACTTC. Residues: CASSYQGLAGQETQYF.

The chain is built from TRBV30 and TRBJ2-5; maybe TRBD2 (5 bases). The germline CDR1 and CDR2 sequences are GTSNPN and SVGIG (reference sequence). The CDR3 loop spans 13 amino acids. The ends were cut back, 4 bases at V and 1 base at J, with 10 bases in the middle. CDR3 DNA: TGTGCCTGGACTAAGCGGCTCCAAGAGACCCAGTACTTC. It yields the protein CAWTKRLQETQYF.

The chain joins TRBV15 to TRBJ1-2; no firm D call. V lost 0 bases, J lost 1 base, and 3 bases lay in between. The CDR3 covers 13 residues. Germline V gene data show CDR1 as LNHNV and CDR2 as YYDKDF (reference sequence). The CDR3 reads CATSRDINYGYTF. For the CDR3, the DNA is TGTGCCACCAGCAGAGACATTAACTATGGCTACACCTTC.

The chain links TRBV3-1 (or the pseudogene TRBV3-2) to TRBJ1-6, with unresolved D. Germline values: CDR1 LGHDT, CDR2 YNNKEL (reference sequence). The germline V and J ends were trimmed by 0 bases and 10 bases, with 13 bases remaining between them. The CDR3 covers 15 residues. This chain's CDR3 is CASSQDRQGYSPLHF. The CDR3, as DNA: TGTGCCAGCAGCCAAGATCGTCAAGGGTACTCACCCCTCCACTTT.

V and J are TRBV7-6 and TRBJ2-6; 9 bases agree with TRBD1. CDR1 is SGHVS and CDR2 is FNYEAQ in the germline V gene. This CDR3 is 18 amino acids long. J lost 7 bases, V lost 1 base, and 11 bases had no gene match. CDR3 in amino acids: CASSLGTGAPIVANVLTF. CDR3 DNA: TGTGCCAGCAGCTTAGGGACAGGGGCGCCAATAGTAGCCAACGTCCTGACTTTC.

CDR3 DNA sequence: TGTGCCAGCAGCGTTACTAGCGGGAGGGTTCCCCACGAGCAGTACTTC. Amino acids: CASSVTSGRVPHEQYF. The V and J genes are TRBV9 and TRBJ2-7, with 13 bases fitting TRBD2. Germline V lookup: CDR1 SGDLS, CDR2 YYNGEE. The CDR3 runs to 16 residues. J was trimmed by 5 bases and V by 2 bases; bases with no gene match: 7.

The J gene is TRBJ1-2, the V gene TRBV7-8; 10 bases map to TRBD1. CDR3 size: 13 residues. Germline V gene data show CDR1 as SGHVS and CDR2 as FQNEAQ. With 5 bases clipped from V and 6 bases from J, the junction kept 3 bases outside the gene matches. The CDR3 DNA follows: TGTGCCAGCAGCCGACAGGGGGCGAATGGCTACACCTTC. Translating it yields CASSRQGANGYTF.

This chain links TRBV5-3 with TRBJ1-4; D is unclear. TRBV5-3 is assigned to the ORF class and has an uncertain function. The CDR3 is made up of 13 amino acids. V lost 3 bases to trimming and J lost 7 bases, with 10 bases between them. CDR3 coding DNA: TGTGCCAGAAGCTCGGGTGGTACTGAAAAACTGTTTTTT. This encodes CARSSGGTEKLFF.

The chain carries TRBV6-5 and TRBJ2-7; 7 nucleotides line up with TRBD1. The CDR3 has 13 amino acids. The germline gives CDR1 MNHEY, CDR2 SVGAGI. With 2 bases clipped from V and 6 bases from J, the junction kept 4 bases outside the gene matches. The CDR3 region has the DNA TGTGCCAGCAGTTACCACCCAGGGGGCGAGCAGTACTTC. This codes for CASSYHPGGEQYF.